The following is a T cell receptor (beta chain) sequence with its context. Its antigen is undetermined. The method was immunoSEQ multiplex PCR; TCRdb's version includes in-frame clones alone and lacks a portion of them. This sample carries about 83,000 clones, roughly 89% of them seen once, and the ten largest clones take about 7.6%. The sample comes from a study of OX40 agonist ivuxolimab in advanced cancers. Across the study: Patients were given ivuxolimab, an antibody that agonizes OX40 (CD134). Patients with hepatocellular carcinoma, melanoma, renal cell or head and neck cancer made up the dose-escalation patients.

Whole-study results and caveats: In the 0.1-3.0 mg/kg groups, partial responders showed among the lowest expansion.

The receptor comes from an adult with an advanced solid tumor such as melanoma, head and neck, liver or kidney cancer. The starting material was CD4+ or CD8+ T cells sorted from blood, obtained in a trial of the OX40 agonist ivuxolimab.

The CDR3 loop is CASSPGGIEGEQYV. DNA of the CDR3: TGTGCCAGCAGCCCTGGGGGGATCGAGGGAGAGCAGTACGTC. The chain links TRBV6-5 to TRBJ2-7; D is perhaps TRBD2 (6 bases). Looked up from germline, CDR1 is MNHEY and CDR2 is SVGAGI. The V end was cut by 6 bases, the J end by 7 bases, with 19 bases between. There are 14 residues in the CDR3.